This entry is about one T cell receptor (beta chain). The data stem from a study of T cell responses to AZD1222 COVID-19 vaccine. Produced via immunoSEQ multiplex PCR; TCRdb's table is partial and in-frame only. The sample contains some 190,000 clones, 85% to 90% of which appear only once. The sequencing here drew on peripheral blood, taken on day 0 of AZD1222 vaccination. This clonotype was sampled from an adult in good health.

CDR3: CASSFRRGNEKLFF. CDR3 nucleotides: TGTGCCAGCAGTTTTCGGAGGGGTAATGAAAAACTGTTTTTT. The V gene is TRBV28, the J gene TRBJ1-4; tentative D call: TRBD1 (5 bases). Trimming removed 3 bases from V and 4 bases from J, with 9 bases in between. This CDR3 spans 14 amino acids. The germline gives CDR1 MDHEN, CDR2 SYDVKM.